This T cell receptor beta chain was observed in a study of cytomegalovirus exposure and HLA in healthy donors. Points from the study as a whole: Later work showed greater clonal expansion in HLA-associated TCR beta chains than in equally common others. Across HLA loci, a later analysis found differing TCR association rates, with DRB1 most and HLA-C fewest. CMV serostatus was the only recorded immune exposure for donors.

Comments on this clone: What it binds is unknown.

PCR primers comprised 60 Vbeta and 13 Jbeta primers. Data came from immunoSEQ multiplex PCR; TCRdb stores just in-frame clones and leaves some out. The repertoire includes about 100,000 clones, roughly three quarters of them detected once, and about 0.71% sits in the top ten. CDR1 and CDR2 from the germline V gene are MDHEN and SYDVKM. The CDR3 runs 15 residues. The V and J ends lost 4 bases and 7 bases, in that order; junction bases with no gene match: 12. Material: PBMCs. The V gene is TRBV28, the J gene TRBJ2-7; TRBD1 aligns across 8 bases. The clonotype was recovered from a woman aged 55-70 years in good health and CMV-seronegative. The CDR3 loop is CASSSPGQGGGEQYF. The CDR3 DNA sequence: TGTGCCAGCAGTTCCCCCGGACAGGGAGGTGGAGAGCAGTACTTC.